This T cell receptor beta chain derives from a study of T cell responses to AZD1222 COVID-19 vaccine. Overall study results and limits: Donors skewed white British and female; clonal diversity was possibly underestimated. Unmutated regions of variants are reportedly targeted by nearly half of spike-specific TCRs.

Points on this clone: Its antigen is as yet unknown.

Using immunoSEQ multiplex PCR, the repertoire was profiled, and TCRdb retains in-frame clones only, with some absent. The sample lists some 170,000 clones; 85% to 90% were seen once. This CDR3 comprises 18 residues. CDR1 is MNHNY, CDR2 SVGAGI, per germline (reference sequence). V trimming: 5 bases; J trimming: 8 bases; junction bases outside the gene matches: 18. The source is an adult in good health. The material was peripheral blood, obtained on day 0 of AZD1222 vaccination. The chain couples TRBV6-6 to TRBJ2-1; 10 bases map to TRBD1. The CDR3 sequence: CASSPRQGAVAGGHEQFF. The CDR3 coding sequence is TGTGCCAGCAGTCCCCGACAGGGGGCAGTAGCCGGTGGCCATGAGCAGTTCTTC.